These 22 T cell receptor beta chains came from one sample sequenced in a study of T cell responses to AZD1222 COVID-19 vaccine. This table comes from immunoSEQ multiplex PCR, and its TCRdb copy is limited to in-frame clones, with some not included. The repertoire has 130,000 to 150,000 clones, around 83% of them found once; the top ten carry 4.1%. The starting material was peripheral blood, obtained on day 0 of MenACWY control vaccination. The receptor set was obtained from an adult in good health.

This chain's CDR3 is CASSTGGMTDTQYF. DNA for the CDR3: TGTGCCAGCAGTACGGGGGGGATGACAGATACGCAGTATTTT. The chain recombines TRBV7-9 with TRBJ2-3; TRBD2 matches at 8 bases. Germline CDR1 SEHNR, CDR2 FQNEAQ (reference sequence). V trimming: 6 bases; J trimming: 3 bases; junction bases outside the gene matches: 5. The CDR3 contains 14 residues.

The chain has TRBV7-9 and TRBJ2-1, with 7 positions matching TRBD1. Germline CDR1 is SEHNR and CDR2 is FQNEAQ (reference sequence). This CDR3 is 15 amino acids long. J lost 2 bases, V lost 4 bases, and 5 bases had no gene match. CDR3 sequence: CASSSDRVAYNEQFF. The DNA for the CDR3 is TGTGCCAGCAGCTCTGACAGGGTGGCCTACAATGAGCAGTTCTTC.

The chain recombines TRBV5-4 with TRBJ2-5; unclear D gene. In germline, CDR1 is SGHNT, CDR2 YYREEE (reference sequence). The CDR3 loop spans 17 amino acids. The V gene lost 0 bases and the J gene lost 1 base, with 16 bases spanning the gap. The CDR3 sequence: CASSLVGRISGQETQYF. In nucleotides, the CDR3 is TGTGCCAGCAGCTTGGTAGGGCGGATATCTGGCCAAGAGACCCAGTACTTC.

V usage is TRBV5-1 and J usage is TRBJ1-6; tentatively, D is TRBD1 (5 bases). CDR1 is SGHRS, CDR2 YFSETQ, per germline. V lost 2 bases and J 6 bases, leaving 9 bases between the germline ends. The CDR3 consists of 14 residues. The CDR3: CASSFDRRNSPLHF. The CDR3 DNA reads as TGCGCCAGCAGCTTTGACAGACGTAATTCACCCCTCCACTTT.

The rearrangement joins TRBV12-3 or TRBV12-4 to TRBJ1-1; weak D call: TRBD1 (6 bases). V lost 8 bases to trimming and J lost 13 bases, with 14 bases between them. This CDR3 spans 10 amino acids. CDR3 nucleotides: TGTGCCAGCGCCGCGGGGGCGGTTTTCTTT. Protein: CASAAGAVFF.

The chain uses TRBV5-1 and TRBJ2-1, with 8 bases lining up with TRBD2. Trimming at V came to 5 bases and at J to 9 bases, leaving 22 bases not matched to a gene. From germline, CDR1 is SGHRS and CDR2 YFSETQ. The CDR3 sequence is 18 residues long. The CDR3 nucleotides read TGCGCCAGCAGAACAAAGTCACTAGCGGCCCCCGATCGGGGTGAGCAGTTCTTC. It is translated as CASRTKSLAAPDRGEQFF.

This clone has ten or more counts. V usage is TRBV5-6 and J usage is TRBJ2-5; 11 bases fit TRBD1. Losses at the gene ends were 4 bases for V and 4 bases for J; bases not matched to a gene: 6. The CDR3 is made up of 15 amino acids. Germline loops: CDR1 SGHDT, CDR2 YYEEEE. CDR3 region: CASSQRTGGLETQYF. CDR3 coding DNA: TGTGCCAGCAGCCAACGGACAGGGGGCCTAGAGACCCAGTACTTC.

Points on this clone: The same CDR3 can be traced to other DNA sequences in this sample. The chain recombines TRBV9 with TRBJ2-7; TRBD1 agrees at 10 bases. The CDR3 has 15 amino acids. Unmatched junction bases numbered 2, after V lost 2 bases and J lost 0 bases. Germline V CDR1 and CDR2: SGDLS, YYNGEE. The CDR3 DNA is TGTGCCAGCAGCGTCGGGACAGGGGCCTCCTACGAGCAGTACTTC. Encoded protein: CASSVGTGASYEQYF.

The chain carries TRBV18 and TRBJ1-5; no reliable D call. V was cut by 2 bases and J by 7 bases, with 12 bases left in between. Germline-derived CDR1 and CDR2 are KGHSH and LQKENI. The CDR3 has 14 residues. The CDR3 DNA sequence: TGTGCCAGCTCACCAGAAAGAGGAGTCCAGCCCCAGCATTTT. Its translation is CASSPERGVQPQHF.

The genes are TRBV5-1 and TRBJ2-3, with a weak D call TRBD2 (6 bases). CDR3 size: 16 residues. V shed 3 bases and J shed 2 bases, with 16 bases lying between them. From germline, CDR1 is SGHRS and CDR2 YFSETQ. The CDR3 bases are TGCGCCAGCAGCTCGAGGGTTTCGGGGGTCACAGATACGCAGTATTTT. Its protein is CASSSRVSGVTDTQYF.

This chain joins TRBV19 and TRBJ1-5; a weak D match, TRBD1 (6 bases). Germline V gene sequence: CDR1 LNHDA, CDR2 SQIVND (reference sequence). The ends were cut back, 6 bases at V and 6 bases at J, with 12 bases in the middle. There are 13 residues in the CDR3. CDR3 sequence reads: CASSQGWGQPQHF. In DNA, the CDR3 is TGTGCCAGTAGCCAGGGGTGGGGTCAGCCCCAGCATTTT.

CDR3 residues: CATSRDLKRGPTTF. Here the CDR3 DNA reads TGTGCCACCAGCAGAGATCTGAAGAGGGGGCCGACTACCTTC. The rearrangement uses TRBV15 and TRBJ1-2; 7 bases are a match to TRBD1. The ends lost 0 bases at V and 14 bases at J; junction bases unmatched: 12. Germline CDR1 is LNHNV and CDR2 is YYDKDF (reference sequence). This CDR3 region has 14 residues.

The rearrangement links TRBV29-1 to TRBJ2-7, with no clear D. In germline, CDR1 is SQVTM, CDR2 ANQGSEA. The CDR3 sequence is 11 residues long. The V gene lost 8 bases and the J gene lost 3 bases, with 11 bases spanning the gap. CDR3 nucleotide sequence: TGCAGCACATACTGGCACTACGAGCAGTACTTC. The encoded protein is CSTYWHYEQYF.

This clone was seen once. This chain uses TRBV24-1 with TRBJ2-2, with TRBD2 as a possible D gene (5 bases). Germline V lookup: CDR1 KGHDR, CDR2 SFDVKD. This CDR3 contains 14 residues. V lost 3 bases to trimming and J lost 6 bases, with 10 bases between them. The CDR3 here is CATSDPRGPGELFF. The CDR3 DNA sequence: TGTGCCACCAGTGATCCGCGAGGGCCCGGGGAGCTGTTTTTT.

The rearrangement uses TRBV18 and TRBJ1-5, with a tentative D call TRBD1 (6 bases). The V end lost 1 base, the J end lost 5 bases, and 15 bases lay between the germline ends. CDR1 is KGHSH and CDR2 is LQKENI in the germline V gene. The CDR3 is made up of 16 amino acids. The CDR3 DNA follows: TGTGCCAGCTCACCACAATTGGCAGGGGAACATCAGCCCCAGCATTTT. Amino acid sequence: CASSPQLAGEHQPQHF.

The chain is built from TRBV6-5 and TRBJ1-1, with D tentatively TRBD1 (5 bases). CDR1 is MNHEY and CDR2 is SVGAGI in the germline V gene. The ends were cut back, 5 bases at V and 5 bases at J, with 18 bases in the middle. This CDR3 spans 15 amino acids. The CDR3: CASSIAWGRRTEAFF. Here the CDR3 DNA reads TGTGCCAGCAGTATAGCCTGGGGGAGGCGGACTGAAGCTTTCTTT.

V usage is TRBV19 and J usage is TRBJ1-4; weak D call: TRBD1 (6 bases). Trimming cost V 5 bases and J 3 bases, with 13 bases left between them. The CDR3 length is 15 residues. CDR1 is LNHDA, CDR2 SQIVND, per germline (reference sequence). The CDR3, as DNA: TGTGCCAGTAGTCCGGACAGCCTAGCTAATGAAAAACTGTTTTTT. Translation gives CASSPDSLANEKLFF. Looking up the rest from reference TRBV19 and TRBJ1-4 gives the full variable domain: DGGITQSPKYLFRKEGQNVTLSCEQNLNHDAMYWYRQDPGQGLRLIYYSQIVNDFQKGDIAEGYSVSREKKESFPLTVTSAQKNPTAFYLCASSPDSLANEKLFFGSGTQLSVL.

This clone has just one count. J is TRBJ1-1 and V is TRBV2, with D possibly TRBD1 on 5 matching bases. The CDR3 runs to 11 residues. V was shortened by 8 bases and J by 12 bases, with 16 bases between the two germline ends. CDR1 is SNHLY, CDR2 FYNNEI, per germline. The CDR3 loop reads CASFRVEGTFF. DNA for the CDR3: TGTGCCAGCTTCCGCGTGGAGGGGACTTTCTTT.

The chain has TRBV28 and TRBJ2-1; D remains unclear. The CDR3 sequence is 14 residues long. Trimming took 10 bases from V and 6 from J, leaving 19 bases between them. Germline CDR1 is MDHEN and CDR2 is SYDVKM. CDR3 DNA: TGTGCCAACTCTAGGGATCCCCATAGCAATGAGCAGTTCTTC. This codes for CANSRDPHSNEQFF.

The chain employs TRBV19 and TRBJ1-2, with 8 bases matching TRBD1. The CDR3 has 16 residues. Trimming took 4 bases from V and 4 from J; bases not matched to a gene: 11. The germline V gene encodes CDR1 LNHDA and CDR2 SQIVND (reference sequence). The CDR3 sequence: CASSTEDRARTYGYTF. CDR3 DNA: TGTGCCAGTAGTACCGAGGACAGGGCCCGCACCTATGGCTACACCTTC.

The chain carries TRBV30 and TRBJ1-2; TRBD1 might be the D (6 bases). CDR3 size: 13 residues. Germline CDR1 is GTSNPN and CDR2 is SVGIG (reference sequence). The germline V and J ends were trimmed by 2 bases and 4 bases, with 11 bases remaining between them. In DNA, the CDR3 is TGTGCCTGGAGTCAGGGGAGACTCTATGGCTACACCTTC. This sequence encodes CAWSQGRLYGYTF.

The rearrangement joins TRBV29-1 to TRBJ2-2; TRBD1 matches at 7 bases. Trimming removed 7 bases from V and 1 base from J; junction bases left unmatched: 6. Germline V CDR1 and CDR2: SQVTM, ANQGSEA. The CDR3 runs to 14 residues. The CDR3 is CSGRQGWNTGELFF. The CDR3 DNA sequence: TGCAGCGGGCGACAGGGATGGAACACCGGGGAGCTGTTTTTT.